Listed here is a single TCR beta chain. This record comes from a study of TIL therapy for anti-PD-1-resistant metastatic lung cancer. Turning to the study itself: Tumor harvest preceded PD-1/PD-L1 blockade, followed by nivolumab treatment. Median tumor PD-L1 proportion score was 5% to 7%. Several tumors were EGFR-mutant and two were ALK-rearranged. Tumors carried a median about 1.5 non-synonymous mutations per megabase.

The libraries were made with immunoSEQ v3. Some clones are missing from TCRdb's copy, which holds only in-frame ones; the method was immunoSEQ multiplex PCR. The repertoire holds about 60,000 clones, with around 63% as singletons. As for time point: pre-treatment sample, taken before nivolumab and TIL therapy. Germline CDR1 reads SGHTA; CDR2 reads FQGTGA. The CDR3 has 14 residues. Between the trimmed V and J ends, which lost 2 bases and 4 bases, there was a span of 10 bases. This material consisted of blood, taken at baseline. This receptor was obtained from a person aged 25 to 85 with non-small cell lung cancer. V and J are TRBV7-3 and TRBJ2-3; D remains unclear. The CDR3 sequence is CASSLGHSADTQYF. The DNA for the CDR3 is TGTGCCAGCAGCTTAGGTCACTCGGCAGATACGCAGTATTTT.